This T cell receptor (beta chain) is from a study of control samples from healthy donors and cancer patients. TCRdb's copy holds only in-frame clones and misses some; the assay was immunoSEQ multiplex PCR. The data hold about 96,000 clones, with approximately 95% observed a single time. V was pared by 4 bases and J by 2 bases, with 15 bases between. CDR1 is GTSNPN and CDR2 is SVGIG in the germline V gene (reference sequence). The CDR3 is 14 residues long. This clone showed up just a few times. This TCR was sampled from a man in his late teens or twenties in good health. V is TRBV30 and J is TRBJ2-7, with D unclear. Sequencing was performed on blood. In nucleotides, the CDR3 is TGTGCCTGGACCCGCGCTGCCCTAGCCTACGAGCAGTACTTC. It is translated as CAWTRAALAYEQYF.